Presented here are 18 T cell receptor beta chains from one specimen sequenced in a study of blood T cell repertoires in COVID-19. Sequencing was performed with immunoSEQ multiplex PCR; in TCRdb, only in-frame clones are kept and a portion is missing. The data show around 230,000 clones, approximately 90% seen once. Sequencing input: PBMCs or T cells enriched from blood (not recorded which). These receptors were collected from a man aged 18 to 30 with acute COVID-19.

The chain employs TRBV6-5 and TRBJ1-3, with D possibly TRBD1 on 5 matching bases. The CDR3 extends over 16 amino acids. Deletions cut 2 bases from V and 0 bases from J, with 11 bases between. Germline loops: CDR1 MNHEY, CDR2 SVGAGI. The CDR3 coding sequence is TGTGCCAGCAGTTACGCGAGGGGACTCTCTGGAAACACCATATATTTT. Its translation is CASSYARGLSGNTIYF.

The rearrangement joins TRBV25-1 to TRBJ2-7; tentatively, D is TRBD2 (5 bases). V lost 3 bases, J lost 3 bases, and 18 bases lay in between. The germline CDR1 and CDR2 sequences are MGHDK and SYGVNS. The CDR3 is made up of 16 amino acids. The DNA of the CDR3 is TGTGCCAGCAGTGAGGGAAGCGGACGAAATGGCTACGAGCAGTACTTC. It is translated as CASSEGSGRNGYEQYF.

The chain joins TRBV4-1 to TRBJ2-1; D is undetermined. CDR1 is MGHRA, CDR2 YSYEKL, per germline. V was shortened by 1 base and J by 9 bases, with 4 bases between the two germline ends. The CDR3 runs to 11 residues. The CDR3 nucleotides read TGCGCCAGCAGCCAAGCAGGTGAGCAGTTCTTC. Encoded protein: CASSQAGEQFF.

This chain links TRBV30 with TRBJ2-3; D is possibly TRBD1 (6 bases). Germline V lookup: CDR1 GTSNPN, CDR2 SVGIG (reference sequence). Deletions cut 3 bases from V and 0 bases from J, with 10 bases between. This CDR3 has 14 amino acids. In nucleotides, the CDR3 is TGTGCCTGGAGCCCGGGGACAAGCACAGATACGCAGTATTTT. Translated, it gives CAWSPGTSTDTQYF.

V is TRBV7-3 and J is TRBJ1-1, with 8 bases that match TRBD1. Germline V gene lookup returns CDR1 SGHTA and CDR2 FQGTGA. V was clipped by 5 bases and J by 4 bases; unmatched bases: 6. CDR3 length equals 14 residues. The CDR3 region is CASSPTGGVTEAFF. CDR3 in DNA: TGTGCCAGCAGCCCAACAGGGGGGGTCACTGAAGCTTTCTTT.

The chain uses TRBV9 and TRBJ2-1; D not resolved. Between the trimmed V and J ends, which lost 0 bases and 8 bases, there was a span of 18 bases. Germline values: CDR1 SGDLS, CDR2 YYNGEE. The CDR3 has 16 amino acids. CDR3 DNA: TGTGCCAGCAGCGTAGCAGAGGTAAAAGGTATGGATGAGCAGTTCTTC. It yields the protein CASSVAEVKGMDEQFF.

DNA for the CDR3: TGTGCCAGCAGCTTGGTGGGACAGGGGGCCTACTATGGCTACACCTTC. Translating gives CASSLVGQGAYYGYTF. The chain combines TRBV5-4 with TRBJ1-2, with 12 bases identical to TRBD1. This CDR3 is built from 16 residues. Per the germline V gene, CDR1 is SGHNT and CDR2 is YYREEE (reference sequence). The V gene end was trimmed by 0 bases and the J gene end by 3 bases; junction bases not matched to a gene: 3.

The gene calls are TRBV27 and TRBJ1-1; D is perhaps TRBD1 (5 bases). CDR3 length: 17 amino acids. Trimming cost V 3 bases and J 2 bases, with 19 bases left between them. CDR1 and CDR2 from the germline V gene are MNHEY and SMNVEV (reference sequence). CDR3 sequence reads: CASSFKTQGRRNTEAFF. Written as DNA, the CDR3 is TGTGCCAGCAGTTTCAAAACGCAGGGTAGAAGAAACACTGAAGCTTTCTTT.

Here the CDR3 DNA reads TGTGCCAGTAGTACCCTAAAGGGGCGGGAGGGCCACAATGAGCAGTTCTTC. This codes for CASSTLKGREGHNEQFF. The chain carries TRBV19 and TRBJ2-1; 9 bases align to TRBD2. From germline, CDR1 is LNHDA and CDR2 SQIVND (reference sequence). The CDR3 is 17 residues long. V dropped 4 bases and J dropped 5; count of bases not matched to a gene: 12.

The CDR3 loop reads CASSFRQGAYNEQFF. For the CDR3, the DNA is TGTGCCAGCAGCTTTCGGCAGGGGGCCTACAATGAGCAGTTCTTC. This rearrangement joins TRBV11-3 to TRBJ2-1; 7 bases fit TRBD1. The ends lost 3 bases at V and 2 bases at J; junction bases unmatched: 4. Germline V CDR1 and CDR2: SGHNT, YENEEA. The CDR3 has 15 residues.

The rearrangement joins TRBV19 to TRBJ2-5; a weak D match, TRBD1 (8 bases). The CDR3 loop spans 14 amino acids. V gave up 5 bases and J gave up 5 bases, with 15 bases separating them. Germline CDR1 and CDR2: LNHDA and SQIVND (reference sequence). The CDR3 here is CASSFGQGGETQYF. In nucleotides, the CDR3 is TGTGCCAGTAGTTTCGGACAGGGAGGGGAGACCCAGTACTTC.

This clone was seen a handful of times. This chain connects TRBV11-1 to TRBJ2-7; TRBD1 is a possible D gene (6 bases). CDR3 length equals 13 residues. Trimming took 7 bases from V and 3 from J, leaving 13 bases between them. Germline V gene lookup returns CDR1 SGHAT and CDR2 FQDESV (reference sequence). The CDR3 sequence: CASNPTGIYEQYF. The CDR3 nucleotides read TGTGCCAGCAACCCTACAGGGATCTACGAGCAGTACTTC.

The chain recombines TRBV29-1 with TRBJ2-1, with TRBD2 matching over 7 bases. The germline gives CDR1 SQVTM, CDR2 ANQGSEA. The CDR3 consists of 14 residues. Trimming at V came to 1 base and at J to 8 bases, leaving 8 bases not matched to a gene. CDR3 DNA sequence: TGCAGCGTTGAAGCCCTAGGACTAGTCTATGAGCAGTTCTTC. Amino acid sequence: CSVEALGLVYEQFF.

This clone has more than one count but fewer than ten. The V and J genes are TRBV3-1 (or the pseudogene TRBV3-2) and TRBJ2-1; D is perhaps TRBD2 (5 bases). V shed 4 bases and J shed 5 bases, with 15 bases lying between them. The CDR3 runs 15 residues. Germline V lookup: CDR1 LGHDT, CDR2 YNNKEL (reference sequence). The CDR3 coding sequence is TGTGCCAGCAGCCTAGCGCAGGTCCACGACAATGAGCAGTTCTTC. The encoded protein is CASSLAQVHDNEQFF.

The chain recombines TRBV6-2 or TRBV6-3 with TRBJ1-2, with 10 nucleotides matching TRBD1. J was trimmed by 4 bases and V by 4 bases; bases with no gene match: 6. This CDR3 is 15 amino acids long. Germline assignment: CDR1 MNHEY and CDR2 SVGEGT. The CDR3 is CASSFRQGASYGYTF. In nucleotides, the CDR3 is TGTGCCAGCAGTTTTCGACAGGGGGCTTCCTATGGCTACACCTTC.

J is TRBJ1-5 and V is TRBV5-8; no definite D call. The CDR3 is 14 residues long. Germline V gene sequence: CDR1 SGHTS, CDR2 YDEGEE. V was clipped by 4 bases and J by 2 bases, with 10 bases between them. CDR3 nucleotide sequence: TGTGCCAGCAGCAACGACTCCGGCAATCAGCCCCAGCATTTT. Its translation is CASSNDSGNQPQHF.

This chain joins TRBV19 and TRBJ2-3, with D hard to call. Trimming took off 3 bases at V and 4 bases at J, with 14 bases between the two ends. The CDR3 consists of 15 residues. Germline V gene lookup returns CDR1 LNHDA and CDR2 SQIVND (reference sequence). The CDR3 sequence is CASSIFHPEADTQYF. As DNA, the CDR3 is TGTGCCAGTAGTATTTTTCACCCAGAGGCAGATACGCAGTATTTT. The full variable domain, rest sourced from reference TRBV19 and TRBJ2-3, is DGGITQSPKYLFRKEGQNVTLSCEQNLNHDAMYWYRQDPGQGLRLIYYSQIVNDFQKGDIAEGYSVSREKKESFPLTVTSAQKNPTAFYLCASSIFHPEADTQYFGPGTRLTVL.

This chain joins TRBV5-1 and TRBJ2-5, with 16 bases fitting TRBD2. Germline lookup yields CDR1 SGHRS and CDR2 YFSETQ. V lost 3 bases to trimming and J lost 4 bases; unmatched junction nucleotides: 6. The CDR3 extends over 17 amino acids. Here the CDR3 reads CASSSGLAGGPTETQYF. The CDR3 DNA follows: TGCGCCAGCAGCTCGGGACTAGCGGGAGGGCCAACAGAGACCCAGTACTTC.